The rows below give T cell receptor beta chains drawn from one sample of a study of cytomegalovirus exposure and HLA in healthy donors. Data came from immunoSEQ multiplex PCR; TCRdb stores just in-frame clones and leaves some out. The data hold some 110,000 clones, with 83% observed a single time. The sample consisted of PBMCs. These receptors all come from a man aged 18 to 29 in good health and CMV-seronegative. Both conserved end residues are part of each CDR3. D genes are given only for firm matches. Only some rows state a clone size, as once, few, many or a class for expanded clones.

V gene: TRBV30; clone size: NA; CDR3 length: 15; J gene: TRBJ2-3; D gene: TRBD2; CDR3 DNA: TGTGCCTGGAGTGTCGGCGGGAGAATCACAGATACGCAGTATTTT; CDR3 protein: CAWSVGGRITDTQYF
V gene: TRBV9; clone size: NA; CDR3 length: 16; J gene: TRBJ1-5; D gene: NA; CDR3 DNA: TGTGCCAGCAGCGTAGGCCCGACAGATAGCAATCAGCCCCAGCATTTT; CDR3 protein: CASSVGPTDSNQPQHF
V gene: TRBV7-3; clone size: NA; CDR3 length: 16; J gene: TRBJ2-1; D gene: TRBD1; CDR3 DNA: TGTGCCAGCAGCGACCCATTGGGACAGAGCTACAATGAGCAGTTCTTC; CDR3 protein: CASSDPLGQSYNEQFF
V gene: TRBV4-3; clone size: NA; CDR3 length: 16; J gene: TRBJ2-5; D gene: NA; CDR3 DNA: TGCGCCAGCAGCCAAGACAGGGGCACAGGGACGGAGACCCAGTACTTC; CDR3 protein: CASSQDRGTGTETQYF
V gene: TRBV19; clone size: NA; CDR3 length: 11; J gene: TRBJ1-1; D gene: NA; CDR3 DNA: TGTGCCAGTAAGGGGGGGACTGAAGCTTTCTTT; CDR3 protein: CASKGGTEAFF
V gene: TRBV7-2; clone size: NA; CDR3 length: 13; J gene: TRBJ2-3; D gene: NA; CDR3 DNA: TGTGCCAGCAGCTTCCGTGGCACAGATACGCAGTATTTT; CDR3 protein: CASSFRGTDTQYF
V gene: TRBV23-1; clone size: few; CDR3 length: 17; J gene: TRBJ2-7; D gene: NA; CDR3 DNA: TGCGCCAGCAGTCCCCTCCCCGGAGTCAGTGTGACCTACGAGCAGTACTTC; CDR3 protein: CASSPLPGVSVTYEQYF
V gene: TRBV7-8; clone size: NA; CDR3 length: 20; J gene: TRBJ2-1; D gene: TRBD2; CDR3 DNA: TGTGCCAGCAGCTCCCGACTAGCGGGAGGACGTATCAGCGCCTACAATGAGCAGTTCTTC; CDR3 protein: CASSSRLAGGRISAYNEQFF
V gene: TRBV10-3; clone size: NA; CDR3 length: 15; J gene: TRBJ1-5; D gene: NA; CDR3 DNA: TGTGCCATCAGTGAGGGAGGAGACCGGAATCAGCCCCAGCATTTT; CDR3 protein: CAISEGGDRNQPQHF
V gene: TRBV18; clone size: NA; CDR3 length: 15; J gene: TRBJ2-7; D gene: TRBD2; CDR3 DNA: TGTGCCAGCTCACCAGCTAGCGGGGGAAGTTACGAGCAGTACTTC; CDR3 protein: CASSPASGGSYEQYF
V gene: TRBV6-1; clone size: few; CDR3 length: 13; J gene: TRBJ1-5; D gene: NA; CDR3 DNA: TGTGCCAGCAGTGTAGGGGGGGATCAGCCCCAGCATTTT; CDR3 protein: CASSVGGDQPQHF